This T cell receptor (beta chain) was identified during a study of blood T cell repertoires in COVID-19. Study details: Specimens from acute and convalescent COVID-19 originated in the United States, Italy and Spain. T cells, B-cell-depleted T cells, or PBMCs provided the cDNA or gDNA that served as material.

Method: immunoSEQ multiplex PCR; TCRdb's copy keeps in-frame clones and lacks some. The sample includes around 56,000 clones, 80% to 90% seen only once; the top ten take about 6.9%. The CDR3 length is 15 residues. CDR1 is KGHSH and CDR2 is LQKENI in the germline V gene. With 5 bases removed from V and 11 bases from J, the gap between germline ends came to 22 bases. The V call is TRBV18, the J call TRBJ1-5, with D perhaps matching TRBD1 (6 bases). The sample consisted of peripheral blood. The clonotype comes from a man aged 55 to 70 with active or convalescent COVID-19. The CDR3 loop is CASSTTDSRVGSQHF. Written as DNA, the CDR3 is TGTGCCAGCTCAACCACGGACAGTCGGGTTGGATCCCAGCATTTT.